What follows are 30 T cell receptor beta chains derived from one specimen sequenced in a study of human T cells and chemical hapten exposure (dated by TCRdb to 2020 to 2023). Reading the label with the study, this specimen's time point is: pre-sensitization, week 0. The meaning of the sample's treatment or condition label: therapeutic diphenylcyclopropenone sensitization with weekly scalp DPC. Receptor amplification or capture employed RACE. These reads were obtained on a NextSeq 500. The public reads were reanalyzed by TCRdb: fastp trimming at Q25, MiXCR alignment, in-frame beta chains only. Under each unique CDR3 protein, matching rows form one entry showing the most common genes and DNA. Within this sample are approximately 370,000 distinct CDR3 sequences, with 5% to 6.5% of them counted one time only. The top ten clonotypes cover about 8.7% of the sample. The starting material was whole blood, obtained in connection with sensitization to the hapten diphenylcyclopropenone (DPC). All receptors derive from a woman aged 18-30 years with alopecia areata. Some clones in this sample may be carry-over from other donors' samples.

This clonotype was counted a few times. The chain joins TRBV6-5 to TRBJ1-1; D possibly corresponds to TRBD1 (6 bases). Trimming shortened V by 6 bases and J by 1 base, and 18 bases separated the two germline ends. Germline V gene lookup returns CDR1 MNHEY and CDR2 SVGAGI. The CDR3 runs to 16 residues. The CDR3 here is CASSLRLSRGNTEAFF. The CDR3 region has the DNA TGTGCCAGCAGCTTACGTTTGTCCAGGGGGAACACTGAAGCTTTCTTT.

This clonotype has a count of ten or more. The genes are TRBV4-2 and TRBJ1-2, with 11 nucleotides matching TRBD1. CDR3 length: 17 amino acids. CDR1 LGHNA and CDR2 YNFKEQ come from the germline V gene. J lost 4 bases, V lost 0 bases, and 7 bases had no gene match. DNA for the CDR3: TGTGCCAGCAGCCAAGATCGGACGGGACAGGGGGTCTATGGCTACACCTTC. This sequence encodes CASSQDRTGQGVYGYTF.

The chain combines TRBV20-1 with TRBJ2-1, with D perhaps being TRBD1 or TRBD2 (5 bases each). V lost 5 bases and J lost 7, with 21 bases in between. CDR1 is DFQATT, CDR2 SNEGSKA, per germline (reference sequence). This CDR3 has 15 amino acids. This chain's CDR3 is CSAEFPGRRPNEQFF. CDR3 DNA: TGCAGTGCTGAGTTCCCGGGACGGAGGCCGAATGAGCAGTTCTTC.

This clonotype was observed a few times. The chain carries TRBV20-1 and TRBJ2-3, with TRBD2 matching over 10 bases. The CDR3 consists of 16 residues. Trimming cost V 0 bases and J 3 bases; bases outside gene matches: 6. CDR1 DFQATT and CDR2 SNEGSKA come from the germline V gene (reference sequence). The CDR3 nucleotides read TGCAGTGCTAGAGATCGACTAGCGGGTGGAACAGATACGCAGTATTTT. It encodes CSARDRLAGGTDTQYF.

The chain employs TRBV7-2 and TRBJ2-7, with D unresolved. V was cut by 6 bases and J by 3 bases, with 12 bases left in between. The CDR3 consists of 13 residues. Germline CDR1 reads SGHTA; CDR2 reads FQGNSA. In DNA form, the CDR3 reads TGTGCCAGCAGTTCTCGCCCAATCTACGAGCAGTACTTC. This sequence encodes CASSSRPIYEQYF.

The gene calls are TRBV9 and TRBJ1-1; D remains ambiguous. Deletions cut 4 bases from V and 2 bases from J, with 12 bases between. The length of the CDR3 is 14 residues. The germline V gene encodes CDR1 SGDLS and CDR2 YYNGEE. Here the CDR3 reads CASSPNTVNTEAFF. The CDR3 coding sequence is TGTGCCAGCAGCCCTAATACAGTTAACACTGAAGCTTTCTTT.

Many counts were recorded for this clonotype. The chain couples TRBV20-1 to TRBJ1-1; D perhaps matches TRBD1 (5 bases). V was shortened by 5 bases and J by 0 bases, with 16 bases between the two germline ends. Looked up from germline, CDR1 is DFQATT and CDR2 is SNEGSKA (reference sequence). CDR3 length: 15 amino acids. The CDR3 spells CSALRDWDVNTEAFF. For the CDR3, the DNA is TGCAGTGCTCTTCGGGACTGGGACGTGAACACTGAAGCTTTCTTT.

The table lists this clonotype with many counts. V is TRBV28 and J is TRBJ2-1; 7 bases align to TRBD2. Germline V CDR1 and CDR2: MDHEN, SYDVKM. V lost 2 bases, J lost 4 bases, and 5 bases stayed unmatched. CDR3 length: 15 amino acids. The CDR3, as DNA: TGTGCCAGCAGTTTAGGGGGGGGATCTTACAATGAGCAGTTCTTC. Residues: CASSLGGGSYNEQFF.

A few counts support this clonotype. The J gene is TRBJ1-2, the V gene TRBV11-2, with D possibly being TRBD1 (6 bases). The CDR3 has 16 residues. With 5 bases removed from V and 6 bases from J, the gap between germline ends came to 22 bases. Germline V lookup: CDR1 SGHAT, CDR2 FQNNGV. The DNA for the CDR3 is TGTGCCAGCAGCACCCTAGGGGGACGGCGGGCGGATGGCTACACCTTC. Protein sequence: CASSTLGGRRADGYTF.

Many counts were recorded for this clonotype. The CDR3 nucleotides read TGTGCCAGCAGCTCGCCGGGACTGGCAGGAAATACGCAGTATTTT. Its translation: CASSSPGLAGNTQYF. The rearrangement links TRBV7-2 to TRBJ2-3, with D possibly matching TRBD2 (6 bases). CDR3 length equals 15 residues. Germline CDR1 reads SGHTA; CDR2 reads FQGNSA. The V and J ends lost 4 bases and 7 bases respectively, with 18 bases between them. Variable domain in full (rest from reference TRBV7-2 and TRBJ2-3): GAGVSQSPSNKVTEKGKDVELRCDPISGHTALYWYRQSLGQGLEFLIYFQGNSAPDKSGLPSDRFSAERTGGSVSTLTIQRTQQEDSAVYLCASSSPGLAGNTQYFGPGTRLTVL.

This clonotype has at least ten counts. The rearrangement joins TRBV29-1 to TRBJ1-1, with a tentative D call TRBD1 (6 bases). Per the germline V gene, CDR1 is SQVTM and CDR2 is ANQGSEA. Trimming stripped 4 bases from V and 1 base from J, with 10 bases between. This CDR3 is built from 13 residues. Here the CDR3 reads CSVGDTQNTEAFF. CDR3 nucleotides: TGCAGCGTTGGGGACACCCAGAACACTGAAGCTTTCTTT. The full variable domain, in which reference TRBV29-1 and TRBJ1-1 provide the parts outside the CDR3, is SAVISQKPSRDICQRGTSLTIQCQVDSQVTMMFWYRQQPGQSLTLIATANQGSEATYESGFVIDKFPISRPNLTFSTLTVSNMSPEDSSIYLCSVGDTQNTEAFFGQGTRLTVV.

In this sample, this clonotype turned up a few times. V and J are TRBV4-2 and TRBJ1-1; no clear D gene. From germline, CDR1 is LGHNA and CDR2 YNFKEQ. V was cut by 0 bases and J by 4 bases, with 12 bases left in between. This CDR3 is 15 amino acids long. The CDR3 DNA is TGTGCCAGCAGCCAAGAAGGCGGACGGGGCACTGAAGCTTTCTTT. It yields the protein CASSQEGGRGTEAFF.

The CDR3 bases are TGTGCCAGCAGCTTAGAGGATGGGCCCCTTGAGCAGTTCTTC. It is translated as CASSLEDGPLEQFF. The V call is TRBV7-9, the J call TRBJ2-1; no clear D. Per the germline V gene, CDR1 is SEHNR and CDR2 is FQNEAQ (reference sequence). CDR3 size: 14 residues. Trimming removed 1 base at V and 9 bases at J, with 13 bases between.

This clonotype was found a few times. The chain recombines TRBV21-1 with TRBJ1-5; the table's D call of TRBD1 was not tested on the DNA. TRBV21-1 is flagged as a pseudogene. This CDR3 region has 14 residues. The CDR3 spells CASKLLRGTQPQHF. The DNA for the CDR3 is TGTGCCAGCAAACTACTCAGGGGCACTCAGCCCCAGCATTTT.

The chain has TRBV24-1 and TRBJ1-2; a possible D gene is TRBD1 (6 bases). The germline V gene encodes CDR1 KGHDR and CDR2 SFDVKD. CDR3 size: 14 residues. V gave up 3 bases and J gave up 2 bases, with 9 bases separating them. The CDR3 reads CATSDPDRNYGYTF. As DNA, the CDR3 is TGTGCCACCAGTGATCCCGACAGGAACTATGGCTACACCTTC.

The chain has TRBV12-3 or TRBV12-4 and TRBJ2-1, with 7 bases lining up with TRBD2. V shed 4 bases, J shed 0 bases, and the junction held 6 bases outside the gene matches. The length of the CDR3 is 16 residues. CDR3 protein: CASSSPGGSSYNEQFF. The CDR3 DNA reads TGTGCCAGCAGTTCCCCCGGCGGGAGCTCCTACAATGAGCAGTTCTTC.

This clonotype was counted between two and nine times. This sequence joins TRBV11-2 and TRBJ1-3, with D tentatively TRBD1 (6 bases). Between the trimmed V and J ends, which lost 3 bases and 3 bases, there was a span of 24 bases. CDR3 length: 19 amino acids. Germline V gives CDR1 SGHAT, CDR2 FQNNGV. The CDR3 DNA sequence: TGTGCCAGCAGCTTCTTGGTTTACGGACAGTCCGGAAGTGGAAACACCATATATTTT. This gives the protein CASSFLVYGQSGSGNTIYF.

In its sample, this clonotype was seen a few times. This chain joins TRBV27 and TRBJ1-2, with TRBD1 as a possible D gene (5 bases). Germline CDR1 is MNHEY and CDR2 is SMNVEV (reference sequence). V lost 6 bases to trimming and J lost 3 bases, with 14 bases between them. The CDR3 contains 14 residues. This CDR3 reads CASRPTGGYYGYTF. CDR3 bases: TGTGCCAGCAGGCCCACAGGCGGATACTATGGCTACACCTTC.

The table lists this clonotype with many counts. The rearrangement uses TRBV13 and TRBJ1-1; D is uncertain. The CDR3 has 14 residues. Germline-derived CDR1 and CDR2 are PRHDT and FYEKMQ (reference sequence). Trimming shortened V by 0 bases and J by 1 base, and 6 bases separated the two germline ends. CDR3 nucleotides: TGTGCCAGCAGCTTAGGACATACGAACACTGAAGCTTTCTTT. It yields the protein CASSLGHTNTEAFF. Based on the CDR3 plus reference TRBV13 and TRBJ1-1, the full variable domain is AAGVIQSPRHLIKEKRETATLKCYPIPRHDTVYWYQQGPGQDPQFLISFYEKMQSDKGSIPDRFSAQQFSDYHSELNMSSLELGDSALYFCASSLGHTNTEAFFGQGTRLTVV.

This clonotype was seen many times. V and J are TRBV7-2 and TRBJ1-1; TRBD1 agrees at 12 bases. Unmatched junction bases numbered 7, after V lost 7 bases and J lost 4 bases. The CDR3 totals 15 residues. Germline lookup yields CDR1 SGHTA and CDR2 FQGNSA. The DNA for the CDR3 is TGTGCCAGCATCCCGGGACAGGGGGCTGGCACTGAAGCTTTCTTT. Its translation: CASIPGQGAGTEAFF. Full variable domain (rest looked up from reference TRBV7-2 and TRBJ1-1): GAGVSQSPSNKVTEKGKDVELRCDPISGHTALYWYRQSLGQGLEFLIYFQGNSAPDKSGLPSDRFSAERTGGSVSTLTIQRTQQEDSAVYLCASIPGQGAGTEAFFGQGTRLTVV.

The rearrangement links TRBV20-1 to TRBJ1-1, with no clear D. V was shortened by 1 base and J by 2 bases, with 14 bases between the two germline ends. Germline V CDR1 and CDR2: DFQATT, SNEGSKA (reference sequence). This CDR3 contains 15 residues. CDR3 residues: CSARVDQELNTEAFF. The CDR3 nucleotides are TGCAGTGCTAGAGTAGACCAGGAACTAAACACTGAAGCTTTCTTT.

There are many counts of this clonotype. The chain carries TRBV29-1 and TRBJ1-1; no definite D call. Trimming shortened V by 2 bases and J by 11 bases, and 9 bases separated the two germline ends. The CDR3 is 10 residues long. Germline V CDR1 and CDR2: SQVTM, ANQGSEA. CDR3 coding DNA: TGCAGCGTTGAATCGCGAGACGCTTTCTTT. It codes for CSVESRDAFF. Drawing the rest from reference TRBV29-1 and TRBJ1-1, the complete variable domain is SAVISQKPSRDICQRGTSLTIQCQVDSQVTMMFWYRQQPGQSLTLIATANQGSEATYESGFVIDKFPISRPNLTFSTLTVSNMSPEDSSIYLCSVESRDAFFGQGTRLTVV.

This clonotype was counted many times. The chain is built from TRBV28 and TRBJ2-3; D may be TRBD2 (5 bases). Germline assignment: CDR1 MDHEN and CDR2 SYDVKM. V lost 8 bases and J lost 1, with 7 bases in between. The CDR3 is 12 amino acids. For the CDR3, the DNA is TGTGCCAGCCAGGAGGGCACAGATACGCAGTATTTT. It yields the protein CASQEGTDTQYF.

Ten or more counts support this clonotype. The chain combines TRBV27 with TRBJ1-2; D is possibly TRBD1 (6 bases). Germline V lookup: CDR1 MNHEY, CDR2 SMNVEV (reference sequence). This CDR3 region has 13 residues. The V end was cut by 5 bases, the J end by 2 bases, with 9 bases between. The CDR3 here is CASSTDSNYGYTF. The CDR3, as DNA: TGTGCCAGCAGTACGGACAGCAACTATGGCTACACCTTC.

This clonotype was counted only a few times. The chain joins TRBV11-1 to TRBJ1-1; D call uncertain. With 2 bases removed from V and 6 bases from J, the gap between germline ends came to 7 bases. The CDR3 is 12 amino acids. Per germline, CDR1 SGHAT and CDR2 FQDESV (reference sequence). The CDR3 protein is CASSLSSPEAFF. The CDR3 region has the DNA TGTGCCAGCAGCTTAAGTAGTCCTGAAGCTTTCTTT.

V is TRBV2 and J is TRBJ1-1; D is unclear. V lost 4 bases and J lost 4, with 10 bases in between. The CDR3 extends over 13 amino acids. Germline V lookup: CDR1 SNHLY, CDR2 FYNNEI. CDR3 DNA: TGTGCCAGCAGTGTTTCGTGGAGCACTGAAGCTTTCTTT. Translation gives CASSVSWSTEAFF.

The sample holds many counts of this clonotype. The genes are TRBV29-1 and TRBJ1-4, with 8 nucleotides matching TRBD1. This CDR3 comprises 12 residues. CDR1 is SQVTM and CDR2 is ANQGSEA in the germline V gene. V lost 6 bases to trimming and J lost 6 bases; unmatched junction nucleotides: 3. The CDR3 loop is CSVVQGDEKLFF. CDR3 coding DNA: TGCAGCGTCGTACAGGGGGATGAAAAACTGTTTTTT. The entire variable domain, with the rest obtained from reference TRBV29-1 and TRBJ1-4, is as follows: SAVISQKPSRDICQRGTSLTIQCQVDSQVTMMFWYRQQPGQSLTLIATANQGSEATYESGFVIDKFPISRPNLTFSTLTVSNMSPEDSSIYLCSVVQGDEKLFFGSGTQLSVL.

This clonotype was detected a few times. The CDR3 sequence: CASSEGIRGLWEKLFF. The CDR3 DNA is TGTGCCAGCAGTGAGGGTATCAGGGGCCTATGGGAAAAACTGTTTTTT. The V call is TRBV25-1, the J call TRBJ1-4; D is possibly TRBD1 (6 bases). V gave up 3 bases and J gave up 8 bases, with 19 bases separating them. Looked up from germline, CDR1 is MGHDK and CDR2 is SYGVNS. CDR3 length: 16 residues.

J is TRBJ1-2 and V is TRBV4-3; D uncertain. V was shortened by 4 bases and J by 3 bases, with 15 bases between the two germline ends. The CDR3 is 15 amino acids. Germline V lookup: CDR1 LGHNA, CDR2 YSLEER. Here the CDR3 DNA reads TGCGCCAGCAGCCGCATTCTTGGGCCAGACTATGGCTACACCTTC. Translation: CASSRILGPDYGYTF.

This clonotype was found many times. The rearrangement joins TRBV20-1 to TRBJ2-5; D ambiguous. Germline CDR1 and CDR2: DFQATT and SNEGSKA (reference sequence). The CDR3 contains 14 residues. V was cut by 5 bases and J by 4 bases, with 17 bases left in between. CDR3 protein: CSASLLSNTETQYF. The CDR3 nucleotides are TGCAGTGCTTCCCTTCTTTCAAACACAGAGACCCAGTACTTC.